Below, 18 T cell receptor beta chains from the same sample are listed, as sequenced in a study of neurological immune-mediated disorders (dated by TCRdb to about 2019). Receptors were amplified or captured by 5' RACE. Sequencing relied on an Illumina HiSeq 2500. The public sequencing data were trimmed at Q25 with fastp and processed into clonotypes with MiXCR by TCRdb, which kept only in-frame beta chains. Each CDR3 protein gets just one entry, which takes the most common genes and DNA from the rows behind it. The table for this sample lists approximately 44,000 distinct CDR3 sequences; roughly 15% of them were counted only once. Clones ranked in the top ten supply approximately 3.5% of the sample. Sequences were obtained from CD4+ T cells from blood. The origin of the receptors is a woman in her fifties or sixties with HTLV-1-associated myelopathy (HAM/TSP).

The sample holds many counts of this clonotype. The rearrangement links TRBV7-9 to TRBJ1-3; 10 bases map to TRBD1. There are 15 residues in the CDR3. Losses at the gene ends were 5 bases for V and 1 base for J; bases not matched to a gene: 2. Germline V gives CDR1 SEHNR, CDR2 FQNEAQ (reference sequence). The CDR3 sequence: CASSPDRGSGNTIYF. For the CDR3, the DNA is TGTGCCAGCAGCCCGGACAGGGGGTCTGGAAACACCATATATTTT. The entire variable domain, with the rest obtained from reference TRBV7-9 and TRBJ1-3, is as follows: DTGVSQNPRHKITKRGQNVTFRCDPISEHNRLYWYRQTLGQGPEFLTYFQNEAQLEKSRLLSDRFSAERPKGSFSTLEIQRTEQGDSAMYLCASSPDRGSGNTIYFGEGSWLTVV.

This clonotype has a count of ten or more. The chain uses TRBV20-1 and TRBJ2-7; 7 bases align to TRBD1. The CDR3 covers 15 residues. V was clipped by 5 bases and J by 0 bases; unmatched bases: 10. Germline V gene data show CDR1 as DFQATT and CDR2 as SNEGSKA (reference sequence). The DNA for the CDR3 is TGCAGTGCTGGCCCCACAGGGGTTGGCTCCTACGAGCAGTACTTC. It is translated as CSAGPTGVGSYEQYF.

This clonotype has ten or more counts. The CDR3 nucleotides read TGCAGTGCTAGAGCCCCGGCGGGACAGGGCTCCTACGAGCAGTACTTC. Translating gives CSARAPAGQGSYEQYF. This chain joins TRBV20-1 and TRBJ2-7; 9 nucleotides line up with TRBD1. V was clipped by 1 base and J by 0 bases; unmatched bases: 7. CDR1 and CDR2 from the germline V gene are DFQATT and SNEGSKA (reference sequence). The CDR3 covers 16 residues.

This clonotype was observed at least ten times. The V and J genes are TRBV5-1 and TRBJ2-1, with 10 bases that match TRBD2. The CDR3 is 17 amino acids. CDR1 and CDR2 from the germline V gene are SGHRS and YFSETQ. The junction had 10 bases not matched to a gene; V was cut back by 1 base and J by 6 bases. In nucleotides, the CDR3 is TGCGCCAGCAGCTTGCGCGTACTAGCGGGGTCGGGCAATGAGCAGTTCTTC. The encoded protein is CASSLRVLAGSGNEQFF.

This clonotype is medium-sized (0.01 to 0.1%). The CDR3 DNA reads TGCAGTGCTGTTGAGGGGGGGTTCTATGGCTACACCTTC. Amino acids: CSAVEGGFYGYTF. The rearrangement joins TRBV20-1 to TRBJ1-2, with D maybe TRBD1 (6 bases). The CDR3 spans 13 residues. The V gene lost 5 bases and the J gene lost 4 bases, with 14 bases spanning the gap. CDR1 is DFQATT and CDR2 is SNEGSKA in the germline V gene (reference sequence).

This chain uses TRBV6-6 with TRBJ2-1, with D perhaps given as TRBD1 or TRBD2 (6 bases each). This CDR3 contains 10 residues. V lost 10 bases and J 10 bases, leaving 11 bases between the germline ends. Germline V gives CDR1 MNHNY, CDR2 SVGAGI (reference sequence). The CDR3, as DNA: TGTGCCAACAAGGGGGGAGAGCAGTTCTTC. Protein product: CANKGGEQFF.

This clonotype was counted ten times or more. CDR3 amino acids: CASRKRGSTYNEQFF. CDR3 DNA: TGTGCCAGCAGGAAGCGGGGGAGTACCTACAATGAGCAGTTCTTC. V usage is TRBV7-2 and J usage is TRBJ2-1; 8 bases are a match to TRBD2. The CDR3 loop spans 15 amino acids. V trimming: 6 bases; J trimming: 2 bases; junction bases outside the gene matches: 6. Germline CDR1 reads SGHTA; CDR2 reads FQGNSA.

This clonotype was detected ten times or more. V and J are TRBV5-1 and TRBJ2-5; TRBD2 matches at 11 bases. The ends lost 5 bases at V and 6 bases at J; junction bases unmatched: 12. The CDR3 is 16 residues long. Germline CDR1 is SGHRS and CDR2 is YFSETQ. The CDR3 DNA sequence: TGCGCCAGCAGTCCCACTAGCGGGGGATCTCGGCAGACCCAGTACTTC. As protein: CASSPTSGGSRQTQYF.

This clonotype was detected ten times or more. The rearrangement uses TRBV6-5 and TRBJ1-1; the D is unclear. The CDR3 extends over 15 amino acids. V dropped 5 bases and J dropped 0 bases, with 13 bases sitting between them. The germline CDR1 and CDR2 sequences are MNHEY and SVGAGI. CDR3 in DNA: TGTGCCAGCAGTCGCCGGGCCAGTATGAACACTGAAGCTTTCTTT. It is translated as CASSRRASMNTEAFF.

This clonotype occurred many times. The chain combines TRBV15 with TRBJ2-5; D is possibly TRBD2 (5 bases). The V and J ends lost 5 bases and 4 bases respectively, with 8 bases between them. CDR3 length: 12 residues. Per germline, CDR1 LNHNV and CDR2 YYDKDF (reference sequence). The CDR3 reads CATSVLGETQYF. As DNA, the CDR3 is TGTGCCACCAGCGTACTAGGAGAGACCCAGTACTTC. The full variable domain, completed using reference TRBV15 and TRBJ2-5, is DAMVIQNPRYQVTQFGKPVTLSCSQTLNHNVMYWYQQKSSQAPKLLFHYYDKDFNNEADTPDNFQSRRPNTSFCFLDIRSPGLGDTAMYLCATSVLGETQYFGPGTRLLVL.

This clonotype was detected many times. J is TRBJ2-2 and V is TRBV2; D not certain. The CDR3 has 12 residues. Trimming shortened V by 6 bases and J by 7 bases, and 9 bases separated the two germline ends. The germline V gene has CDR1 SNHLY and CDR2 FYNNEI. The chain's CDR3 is CASRGDVGELFF. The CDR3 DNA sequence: TGTGCCAGCAGGGGTGATGTCGGGGAGCTGTTTTTT.

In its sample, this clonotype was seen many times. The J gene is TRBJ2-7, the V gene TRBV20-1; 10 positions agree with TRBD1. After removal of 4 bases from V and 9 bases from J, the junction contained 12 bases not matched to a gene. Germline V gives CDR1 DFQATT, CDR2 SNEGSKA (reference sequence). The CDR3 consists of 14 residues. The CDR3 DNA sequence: TGCAGTGCTACGATTCCGGGACAGGGGAAAGTGCAGTACTTC. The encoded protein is CSATIPGQGKVQYF.

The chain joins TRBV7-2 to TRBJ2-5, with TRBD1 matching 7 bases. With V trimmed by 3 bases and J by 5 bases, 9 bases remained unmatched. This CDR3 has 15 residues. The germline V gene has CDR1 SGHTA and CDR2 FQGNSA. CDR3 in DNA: TGTGCCAGCAGCTTGGACAGGACCATGGCGGAGACCCAGTACTTC. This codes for CASSLDRTMAETQYF.

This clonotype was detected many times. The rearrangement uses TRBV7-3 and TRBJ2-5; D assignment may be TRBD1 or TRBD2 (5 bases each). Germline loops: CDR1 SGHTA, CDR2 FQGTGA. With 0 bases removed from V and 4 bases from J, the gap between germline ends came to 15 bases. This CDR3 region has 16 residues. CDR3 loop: CASSLTGWPGRETQYF. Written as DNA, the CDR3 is TGTGCCAGCAGCTTAACGGGTTGGCCGGGGCGAGAGACCCAGTACTTC.

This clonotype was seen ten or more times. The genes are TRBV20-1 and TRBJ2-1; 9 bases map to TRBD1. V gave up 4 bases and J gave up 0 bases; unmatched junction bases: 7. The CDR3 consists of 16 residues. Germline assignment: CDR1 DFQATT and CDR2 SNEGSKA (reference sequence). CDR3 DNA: TGCAGTGCTAAGGACAGGGGCCAGAGCTCCTACAATGAGCAGTTCTTC. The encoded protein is CSAKDRGQSSYNEQFF.

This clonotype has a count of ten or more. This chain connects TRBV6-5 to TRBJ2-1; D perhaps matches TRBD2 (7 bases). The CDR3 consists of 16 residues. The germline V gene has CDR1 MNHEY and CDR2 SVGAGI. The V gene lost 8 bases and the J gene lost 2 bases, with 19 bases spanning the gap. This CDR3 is CASSNSGGPPYNEQFF. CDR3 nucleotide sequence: TGTGCCAGCTCAAATTCCGGGGGGCCGCCCTACAATGAGCAGTTCTTC.

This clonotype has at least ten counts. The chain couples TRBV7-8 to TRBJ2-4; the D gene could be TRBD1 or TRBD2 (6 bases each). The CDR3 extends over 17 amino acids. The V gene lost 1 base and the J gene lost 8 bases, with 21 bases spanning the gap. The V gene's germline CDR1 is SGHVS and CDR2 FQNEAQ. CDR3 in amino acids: CASSLGWGALARDIQYF. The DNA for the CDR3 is TGTGCCAGCAGCTTAGGTTGGGGGGCCCTAGCCAGGGACATTCAGTACTTC.

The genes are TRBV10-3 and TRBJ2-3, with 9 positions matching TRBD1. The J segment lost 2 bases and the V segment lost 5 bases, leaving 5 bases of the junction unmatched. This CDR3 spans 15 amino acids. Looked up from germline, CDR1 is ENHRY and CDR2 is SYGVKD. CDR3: CAISTRTGDTDTQYF. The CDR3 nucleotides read TGTGCCATCAGTACCCGGACAGGGGACACAGATACGCAGTATTTT.